The next 8 T cell receptor beta chains were all read from a single sample in a study of identical twins. TCRdb passed the 5' RACE reads through MiXCR, listing each CDR3 protein once. In the table there are around 450,000 distinct CDR3 sequences, 13% to 15% of which are singletons. These data also formed part of another study, on yellow fever vaccine responses in identical twins.

Input material: CD4+ T cells sorted from blood. Source of these receptors: a woman under 30 in good health.

V usage is TRBV30 and J usage is TRBJ2-5, with 7 bases fitting TRBD1. Germline V gives CDR1 GTSNPN, CDR2 SVGIG (reference sequence). The V segment lost 2 bases and the J segment 11 bases; nucleotides outside the gene matches: 5. This CDR3 spans 11 amino acids. The CDR3 DNA follows: TGTGCCTGGAGTACCGGGACAGCTCAGTACTTC. This codes for CAWSTGTAQYF.

There are many counts of this clonotype. The chain has TRBV12-3 or TRBV12-4 and TRBJ2-3, with 11 bases that match TRBD2. V shed 3 bases and J 10 bases; nucleotides not matched to a gene: 9. This CDR3 is built from 15 residues. This CDR3 is CASSFLAGGAMAQYF. The CDR3 region has the DNA TGTGCCAGCAGTTTTTTAGCGGGGGGGGCGATGGCGCAGTATTTT.

This clonotype was counted between two and nine times. The J gene is TRBJ2-3, the V gene TRBV20-1; 8 nucleotides agree with TRBD2. The CDR3 spans 16 residues. Germline values: CDR1 DFQATT, CDR2 SNEGSKA (reference sequence). V shed 0 bases and J 0 bases; nucleotides not matched to a gene: 5. CDR3 amino acids: CSARDRGGASTDTQYF. Written as DNA, the CDR3 is TGCAGTGCTAGAGATCGGGGGGGGGCCAGCACAGATACGCAGTATTTT.

In its sample, this clonotype was seen a few times. The gene calls are TRBV6-5 and TRBJ2-1, with D uncertain. Deletions cut 0 bases from V and 0 bases from J, with 9 bases between. In germline, CDR1 is MNHEY, CDR2 SVGAGI. CDR3 size: 16 residues. CDR3 residues: CASSYSAEPSYNEQFF. The CDR3 nucleotides are TGTGCCAGCAGTTACTCGGCGGAGCCCTCCTACAATGAGCAGTTCTTC.

The chain combines TRBV7-2 with TRBJ1-6; no firm D call. Trimming removed 2 bases from V and 10 bases from J, with 9 bases in between. Germline-derived CDR1 and CDR2 are SGHTA and FQGNSA. CDR3 size: 13 residues. CDR3 protein: CASSLYVGSPLHF. The CDR3 DNA follows: TGTGCCAGCAGCTTATACGTAGGGTCACCCCTCCACTTT. The variable domain in full, completed from reference TRBV7-2 and TRBJ1-6, reads GAGVSQSPSNKVTEKGKDVELRCDPISGHTALYWYRQSLGQGLEFLIYFQGNSAPDKSGLPSDRFSAERTGGSVSTLTIQRTQQEDSAVYLCASSLYVGSPLHFGNGTRLTVT.

This clonotype was recorded at least ten times. The V gene is TRBV29-1, the J gene TRBJ2-7; 12 nucleotides line up with TRBD2. With V trimmed by 6 bases and J by 4 bases, 10 bases remained unmatched. Germline CDR1 reads SQVTM; CDR2 reads ANQGSEA. The CDR3 extends over 15 amino acids. CDR3 in DNA: TGCAGCGTCCTCAGGACTAGCGGGGCTCTTTACGAGCAGTACTTC. It yields the protein CSVLRTSGALYEQYF.

This chain joins TRBV5-1 and TRBJ2-1; D possibly uses TRBD1 or TRBD2 (5 bases each). V gave up 0 bases and J gave up 9 bases, with 10 bases separating them. The CDR3 length is 13 residues. The germline V gene encodes CDR1 SGHRS and CDR2 YFSETQ. The CDR3 loop is CASSLGPGTEQFF. The DNA for the CDR3 is TGCGCCAGCAGCTTGGGCCCGGGGACTGAGCAGTTCTTC.

This clonotype has only a few counts. This chain connects TRBV20-1 to TRBJ2-4, with D uncertain. This CDR3 is 12 amino acids long. Trimming cost V 5 bases and J 0 bases, with 5 bases left between them. Germline V gene sequence: CDR1 DFQATT, CDR2 SNEGSKA (reference sequence). CDR3 sequence (DNA): TGCAGTGCTTCCCGAGCCAAAAACATTCAGTACTTC. Translation gives CSASRAKNIQYF.